This T cell receptor (beta chain) derives from a study of T cells in Graves' hyperthyroidism and ophthalmopathy. Amplification yielded TCR beta CDR3 regions, with RNA transcripts as the source. Primed by the HTBI set, a first-round RT-PCR was run on the TCR CDR3. TCRdb passed the multiplex PCR reads through MiXCR, listing each CDR3 protein once. The sample comprises fewer than 350,000 distinct CDR3 sequences, roughly 13% of which are singletons, and 7.9% rests with the top ten. CDR3 length: 13 amino acids. Germline V gives CDR1 KGHDR, CDR2 SFDVKD. V lost 6 bases and J lost 9, with 17 bases in between. This clonotype has ten or more counts. Antigen: not known. Findings and caveats of the study: Before onset, ophthalmopathy was predicted by the model a median about 6.2 months earlier. Blood also showed most of the thyroid clonotypes that were expanded above 0.001.

This clonotype originated in a woman in her thirties or forties with Graves' hyperthyroidism. The sequenced sample was blood. The genes are TRBV24-1 and TRBJ2-7, with D possibly TRBD2 on 5 matching bases. This CDR3 is CATSQSGIAGQYF. The CDR3 nucleotides are TGTGCCACCAGTCAATCCGGGATAGCCGGGCAGTACTTC.